A selection of T cell receptor beta chains follows, all from one sample in a study of radiotherapy plus CTLA-4 blockade in lung cancer. Repertoires were generated with immunoSEQ multiplex PCR, while TCRdb's copy carries only in-frame clones and drops some. The data contain under 65,000 clones, 75% to 85% of them singletons. This sample comprised peripheral blood, obtained from a patient treated with radiotherapy plus ipilimumab. The origin of the receptors is a human donor with non-small cell lung cancer who had a complete response to radiotherapy plus ipilimumab. Each CDR3 is given with its conserved first and last residue. Fields, in order: CDR3 protein, CDR3 DNA, V gene, D gene, J gene, clone size. The D gene is left open where the match is weak. Some rows have no size entry. The others give once, few or many, or a class for an expanded clone.

CASSPPSGGYNEQFF | TGTGCCAGCAGCCCGCCCAGCGGGGGGTACAATGAGCAGTTCTTC | TRBV14 | TRBD2 | TRBJ2-1 | .
CASSENTPNEQFF | TGTGCCAGCAGTGAAAATACTCCAAATGAGCAGTTCTTC | TRBV2 | . | TRBJ2-1 | .
CASSQLWQGAPEQFF | TGCGCCAGCAGCCAACTCTGGCAGGGGGCACCTGAGCAGTTCTTC | TRBV4-1 | TRBD1 | TRBJ2-1 | .
CASSPPMDSAVMF | TGTGCCAGCTCACCACCGATGGACAGCGCGGTTATGTTT | TRBV18 | . | TRBJ1-3 | many
CASSSRSKLYEQYF | TGTGCCAGCAGCTCCCGGTCAAAGCTCTACGAGCAGTACTTC | TRBV5-4 | . | TRBJ2-7 | once
CASSEVKGAGGYTF | TGTGCCAGCAGTGAAGTAAAGGGGGCGGGTGGCTACACCTTC | TRBV6-1 | TRBD1 | TRBJ1-2 | few
CASKRGRDNSPLHF | TGTGCCAGTAAAAGGGGAAGAGATAATTCACCCCTCCACTTT | TRBV19 | . | TRBJ1-6 | once
CASQNRGSPLHF | TGTGCCAGTCAGAACAGGGGTTCACCCCTCCACTTT | TRBV14 | TRBD1 | TRBJ1-6 | few
CASSLLAGGSDTQYF | TGTGCCAGCAGTTTACTAGCGGGAGGCTCAGATACGCAGTATTTT | TRBV27 | TRBD2 | TRBJ2-3 | .
CASSDRVLNQPQHF | TGTGCCAGCAGTGATCGGGTTTTGAATCAGCCCCAGCATTTT | TRBV25-1 | . | TRBJ1-5 | .
CWTSRAGDTQYF | TGCTGGACATCCAGGGCAGGAGATACGCAGTATTTT | TRBV2 | . | TRBJ2-3 | .
CASSIGTGVYGYTF | TGTGCCAGTAGTATTGGGACGGGAGTATATGGCTACACCTTC | TRBV19 | . | TRBJ1-2 | few
CASSRRQGDNYGYTF | TGTGCCAGCAGCCGCCGACAGGGAGACAACTATGGCTACACCTTC | TRBV7-6 | TRBD1 | TRBJ1-2 | once
CAVGTDTQYF | TGTGCCGTCGGCACAGATACGCAGTATTTT | TRBV10-3 | . | TRBJ2-3 | few
CASSIIGLGNTIYF | TGTGCCAGTAGTATTATCGGTCTAGGAAACACCATATATTTT | TRBV19 | . | TRBJ1-3 | few
CASSMSGSRTHEQYF | TGTGCCAGTAGTATGAGCGGCAGCCGTACCCACGAGCAGTACTTC | TRBV19 | . | TRBJ2-7 | once
CASSPHRGHSYNEQFF | TGTGCCAGTAGTCCTCACAGGGGGCATTCCTACAATGAGCAGTTCTTC | TRBV19 | TRBD1 | TRBJ2-1 | .
CASSPSAGTPNTEAFF | TGTGCCAGCTCACCCTCAGCCGGGACACCCAACACTGAAGCTTTCTTT | TRBV18 | . | TRBJ1-1 | .
CASSLSRQRGTDTQYF | TGTGCCAGCAGCTTATCGCGCCAGCGGGGCACAGATACGCAGTATTTT | TRBV7-2 | . | TRBJ2-3 | .